This TCR beta chain comes out of a study of T cells in Graves' hyperthyroidism and ophthalmopathy. The source material, RNA transcripts, was used to amplify TCR beta CDR3 regions. The HTBI primer set served for first-round RT-PCR of the TCR CDR3. TCRdb re-called the multiplex PCR reads with MiXCR, one entry per CDR3 protein. The table lists around 300,000 distinct CDR3 sequences, approximately 15% of them singletons. The V end lost 4 bases, the J end lost 2 bases, and 11 bases lay between the germline ends. Germline CDR1 reads MNHEY; CDR2 reads SVGAGI. This CDR3 contains 14 residues. The chain has TRBV6-5 and TRBJ1-1; unclear D gene. The TCR sequence derives from a woman in her thirties or forties with Graves' ophthalmopathy. The sequencing input was blood. The CDR3 sequence is CASSLHFGNTEAFF. The CDR3 DNA is TGTGCCAGCAGTTTACACTTTGGAAACACTGAAGCTTTCTTT.